The 3 T cell receptor beta chains reported below all come from one sample, sequenced in a study of T-cell reconstitution after alpha-beta-depleted transplantation in children. Researchers prepared the TCRbeta library using unique molecular identifiers, the study reports. From the PCR reads, TCRdb called clonotypes with MiXCR, one entry per CDR3 protein. The sample lists some 390,000 distinct CDR3 sequences; roughly 20% were seen once. Sequencing used PBMCs from the stem cell graft donor, obtained from the stem cell graft. The origin of the receptors is a human donor who donated a stem cell graft to a child with acute myeloid leukemia.

This clonotype was detected many times. The rearrangement uses TRBV20-1 and TRBJ2-5; D not certain. The germline CDR1 and CDR2 sequences are DFQATT and SNEGSKA (reference sequence). V lost 8 bases, J lost 5 bases, and 21 bases lay in between. This CDR3 has 14 amino acids. CDR3 DNA: TGCAGTACACCCTTCGGTACGTCGGAGGAGACCCAGTACTTC. Its protein product is CSTPFGTSEETQYF.

This clonotype occurred once. The chain links TRBV7-8 to TRBJ2-7, with D tentatively TRBD1 (6 bases). V lost 4 bases and J 6 bases, leaving 19 bases between the germline ends. This CDR3 spans 15 amino acids. The germline gives CDR1 SGHVS, CDR2 FQNEAQ. CDR3 residues: CASSSPGQGNFEQYF. As DNA, the CDR3 is TGTGCCAGCAGCTCCCCGGGCCAGGGGAATTTCGAGCAGTACTTC.

CDR3 sequence (DNA): TGTGCCAGCAGCACTTCTTCTTGGACTAGCGGGAGGTGGAGCTCCTACGAGCAGTACTTC. It is translated as CASSTSSWTSGRWSSYEQYF. The rearrangement joins TRBV12-3 or TRBV12-4 to TRBJ2-7; 14 bases align to TRBD2. The CDR3 extends over 20 amino acids. J was trimmed by 0 bases and V by 6 bases; bases with no gene match: 16.